This TCR beta chain was recovered during a study of T-cell memory formation after mild COVID-19. The TCR alpha and TCR beta cDNA libraries, bearing sample barcodes and UMIs, were generated by 5'RACE using constant-segment primers. MiXCR was run by TCRdb on the 5' RACE reads, yielding one entry per CDR3 protein. The sample holds over 45,000 distinct CDR3 sequences, about 30% seen once. V shed 5 bases and J 6 bases; nucleotides not matched to a gene: 7. CDR3 length equals 13 residues. Looked up from germline, CDR1 is LGHDT and CDR2 is YNNKEL (reference sequence). J is TRBJ2-7 and V is TRBV3-1; TRBD1 aligns across 7 bases. The sample taken for sequencing was PBMCs or a T cell subset sorted from them (not recorded which). The source of this sequence is a man aged 18-30 years who had mild COVID-19 (a few samples of this study predate the infection). Cell type and time point are not known. CDR3: CASSAQAGGEQYF. The CDR3 DNA follows: TGTGCCAGCAGCGCTCAGGCAGGGGGCGAGCAGTACTTC.